This entry features one TCR beta chain sequence. This record comes from a study of technical replicates of blood from several donors. V was shortened by 3 bases and J by 6 bases, with 15 bases between the two germline ends. This CDR3 comprises 14 residues. Germline V gene data show CDR1 as LNHDA and CDR2 as SQIVND (reference sequence). The protocol was immunoSEQ multiplex PCR, while the TCRdb copy is restricted to in-frame clones and leaves out a portion. The table has about 73,000 clones, 90% seen once; the top ten hold approximately 4.4%. Source material: PBMCs. The clonotype was recovered from a human donor in good health. Some clones in this sample may be carry-over from other donors' samples. The chain employs TRBV19 and TRBJ2-7; possible D gene TRBD2, 5 bases. CDR3 residues: CASSILGGLGEQYF. CDR3 nucleotide sequence: TGTGCCAGTAGTATCCTTGGCGGGCTCGGCGAGCAGTACTTC.